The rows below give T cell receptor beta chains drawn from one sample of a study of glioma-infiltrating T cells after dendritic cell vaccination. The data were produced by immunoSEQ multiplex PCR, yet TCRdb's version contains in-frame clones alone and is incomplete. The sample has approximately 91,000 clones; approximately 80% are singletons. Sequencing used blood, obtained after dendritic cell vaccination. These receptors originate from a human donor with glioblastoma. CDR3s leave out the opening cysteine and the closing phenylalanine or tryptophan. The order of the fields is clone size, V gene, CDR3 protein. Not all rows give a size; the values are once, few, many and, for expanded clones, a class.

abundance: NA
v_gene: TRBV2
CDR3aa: ASSEAGTGGYYGYT

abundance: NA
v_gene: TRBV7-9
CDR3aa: ASNRAGDTGELF

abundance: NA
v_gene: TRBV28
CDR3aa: ASRRQGGTSNQPQH

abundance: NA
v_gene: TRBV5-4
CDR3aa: ASSLRLAGDADTQY

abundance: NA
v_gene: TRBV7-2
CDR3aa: ASSLGLAGGSNEQF

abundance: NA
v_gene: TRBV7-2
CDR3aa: ASSPEANYGYT

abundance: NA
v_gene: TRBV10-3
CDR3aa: AISESTAGTSTGELF

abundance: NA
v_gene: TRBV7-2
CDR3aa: ASRSGGSGANVLT

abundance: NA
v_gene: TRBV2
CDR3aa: ASSEEDRGSEQY

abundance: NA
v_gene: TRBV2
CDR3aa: ASSASDRGNQPQH

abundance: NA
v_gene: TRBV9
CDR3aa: ASSAGTTNEKLF

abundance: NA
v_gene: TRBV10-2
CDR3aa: ASSDYRETQY

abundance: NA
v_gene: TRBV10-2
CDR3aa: ASSRQGKETQY

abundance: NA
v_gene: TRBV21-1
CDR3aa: ASSKKGTGGNTEAF

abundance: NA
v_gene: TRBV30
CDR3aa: AWSAPGSVYGYT

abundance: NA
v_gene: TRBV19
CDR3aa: ASSNQLGQRPNEQF

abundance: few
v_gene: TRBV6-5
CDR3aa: ASSPNSDIQY

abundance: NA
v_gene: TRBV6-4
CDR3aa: ASSDGVPIQETQY

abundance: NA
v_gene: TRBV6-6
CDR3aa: ASSDAGGSETQY

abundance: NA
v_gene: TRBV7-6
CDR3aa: ASRGQGMGGELF

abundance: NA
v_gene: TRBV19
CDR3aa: ASSIEGRISGNTIY

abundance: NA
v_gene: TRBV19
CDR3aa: ASSTPMTGGDEAF

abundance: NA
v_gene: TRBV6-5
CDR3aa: ASSRWGAEAF

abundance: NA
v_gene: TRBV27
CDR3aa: ASSFGGGGETQY

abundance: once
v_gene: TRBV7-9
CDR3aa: ASTRGQGWVWAF

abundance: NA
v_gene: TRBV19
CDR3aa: ASRKGRYEQF

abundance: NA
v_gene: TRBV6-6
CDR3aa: ASRRPSGEKLF

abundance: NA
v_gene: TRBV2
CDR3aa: ASSLRLEGWETQY

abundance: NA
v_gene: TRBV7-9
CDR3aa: ASSLVGGASEKLF

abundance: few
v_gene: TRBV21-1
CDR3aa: ASSKAVSGRAYDTGYNEQF

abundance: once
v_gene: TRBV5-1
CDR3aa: ASSPPGTGATDTQY

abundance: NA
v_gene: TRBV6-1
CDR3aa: ASSEESIGAGGYTDTQY

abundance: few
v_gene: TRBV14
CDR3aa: ASSPSRRGGGNTIY

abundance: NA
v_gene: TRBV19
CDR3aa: ASSIASGGASGEQF

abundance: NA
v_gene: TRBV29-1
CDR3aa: SAGQGQETQY

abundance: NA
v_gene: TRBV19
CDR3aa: ASNPGTDIDGYT

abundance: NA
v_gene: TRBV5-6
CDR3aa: ASSPGGRADTEAF

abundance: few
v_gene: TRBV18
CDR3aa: ASSRDGRGEKLF

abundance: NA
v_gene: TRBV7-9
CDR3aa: ASSSAATGGHGYT

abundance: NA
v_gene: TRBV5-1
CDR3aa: ASSLGGLLRTDTQY

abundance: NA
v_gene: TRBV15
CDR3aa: ATSRGEIINQPQH

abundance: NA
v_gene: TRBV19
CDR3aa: ASSIGTPPETQY

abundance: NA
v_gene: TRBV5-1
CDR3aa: ASRYSTDTQY

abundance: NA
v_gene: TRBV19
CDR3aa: ASGALLGGLRGTDTQY